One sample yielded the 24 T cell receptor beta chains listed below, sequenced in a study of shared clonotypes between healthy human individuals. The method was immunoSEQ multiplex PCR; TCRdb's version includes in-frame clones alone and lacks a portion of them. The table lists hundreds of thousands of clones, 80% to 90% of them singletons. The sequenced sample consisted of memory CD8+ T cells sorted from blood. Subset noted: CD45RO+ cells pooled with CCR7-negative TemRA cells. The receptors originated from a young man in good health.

The CDR3 sequence: CASGTAGNGYTF. The CDR3 DNA sequence: TGTGCCAGCGGAACGGCCGGCAATGGCTACACCTTC. The chain is built from TRBV9 and TRBJ1-2; D unclear. This CDR3 contains 12 residues. Trimming stripped 7 bases from V and 6 bases from J, with 13 bases between. Germline lookup yields CDR1 SGDLS and CDR2 YYNGEE.

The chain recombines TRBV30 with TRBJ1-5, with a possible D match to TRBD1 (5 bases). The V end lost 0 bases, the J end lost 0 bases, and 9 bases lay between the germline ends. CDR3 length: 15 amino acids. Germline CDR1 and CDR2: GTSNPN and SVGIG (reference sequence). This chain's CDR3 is CAWSVDSNSNQPQHF. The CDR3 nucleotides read TGTGCCTGGAGTGTAGACAGTAATAGCAATCAGCCCCAGCATTTT.

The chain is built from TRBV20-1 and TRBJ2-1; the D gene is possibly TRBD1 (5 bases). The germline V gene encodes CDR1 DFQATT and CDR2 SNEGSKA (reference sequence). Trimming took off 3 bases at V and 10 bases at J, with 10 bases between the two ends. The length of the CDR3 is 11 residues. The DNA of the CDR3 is TGCAGTGCTAGTGATTCAGGGGAGCAGTTCTTC. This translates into CSASDSGEQFF.

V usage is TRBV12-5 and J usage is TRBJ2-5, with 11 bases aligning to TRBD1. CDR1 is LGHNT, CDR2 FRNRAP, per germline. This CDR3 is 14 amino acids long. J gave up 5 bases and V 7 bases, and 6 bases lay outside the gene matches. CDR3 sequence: CASAWTGGAETQYF. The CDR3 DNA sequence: TGTGCTAGTGCCTGGACAGGGGGCGCGGAGACCCAGTACTTC. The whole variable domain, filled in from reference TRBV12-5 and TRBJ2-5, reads DARVTQTPRHKVTEMGQEVTMRCQPILGHNTVFWYRQTMMQGLELLAYFRNRAPLDDSGMPKDRFSAEMPDATLATLKIQPSEPRDSAVYFCASAWTGGAETQYFGPGTRLLVL.

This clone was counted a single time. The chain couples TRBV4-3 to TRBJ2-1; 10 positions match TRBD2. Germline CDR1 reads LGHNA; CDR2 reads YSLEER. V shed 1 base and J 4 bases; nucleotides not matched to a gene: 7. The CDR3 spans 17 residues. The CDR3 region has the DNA TGCGCCAGCAGCCAAGTTTGGGGACTAGCGCAATACAATGAGCAGTTCTTC. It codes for CASSQVWGLAQYNEQFF.

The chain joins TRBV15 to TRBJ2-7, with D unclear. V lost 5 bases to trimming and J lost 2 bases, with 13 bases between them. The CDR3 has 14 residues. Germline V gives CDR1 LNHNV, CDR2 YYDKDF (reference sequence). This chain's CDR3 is CATSPSAPAYEQYF. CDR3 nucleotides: TGTGCCACCAGCCCGAGTGCGCCGGCCTACGAGCAGTACTTC.

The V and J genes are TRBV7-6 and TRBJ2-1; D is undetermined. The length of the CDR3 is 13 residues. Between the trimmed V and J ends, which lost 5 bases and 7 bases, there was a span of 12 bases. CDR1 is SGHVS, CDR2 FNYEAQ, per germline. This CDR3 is CASSLDQTNEQFF. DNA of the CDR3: TGTGCCAGCAGCCTCGATCAAACTAATGAGCAGTTCTTC.

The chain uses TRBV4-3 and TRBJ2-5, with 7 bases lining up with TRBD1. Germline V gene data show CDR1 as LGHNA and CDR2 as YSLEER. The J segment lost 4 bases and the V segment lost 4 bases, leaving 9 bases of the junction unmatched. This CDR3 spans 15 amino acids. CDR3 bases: TGCGCCAGCAGCCGCCGACAGGGCCCAAGAGAGACCCAGTACTTC. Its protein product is CASSRRQGPRETQYF.

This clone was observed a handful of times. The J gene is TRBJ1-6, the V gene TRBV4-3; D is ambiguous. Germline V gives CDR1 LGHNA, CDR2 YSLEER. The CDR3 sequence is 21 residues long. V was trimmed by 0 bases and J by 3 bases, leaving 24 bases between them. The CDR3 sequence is CASSQDSTDDELDIYNSPLHF. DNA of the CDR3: TGCGCCAGCAGCCAAGATTCTACAGACGACGAATTAGACATCTATAATTCACCCCTCCACTTT.

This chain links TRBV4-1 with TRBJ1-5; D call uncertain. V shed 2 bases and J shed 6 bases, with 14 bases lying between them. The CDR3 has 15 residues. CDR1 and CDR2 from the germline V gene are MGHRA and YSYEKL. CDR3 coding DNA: TGCGCCAGCAGCCAAAGGGAGTCGGGGTTTCAGCCCCAGCATTTT. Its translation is CASSQRESGFQPQHF.

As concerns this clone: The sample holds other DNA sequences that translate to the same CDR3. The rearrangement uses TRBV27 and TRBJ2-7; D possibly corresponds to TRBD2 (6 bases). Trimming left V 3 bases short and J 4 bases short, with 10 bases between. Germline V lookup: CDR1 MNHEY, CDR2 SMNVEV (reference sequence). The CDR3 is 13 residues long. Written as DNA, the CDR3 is TGTGCCAGCAGTTTCGGGACTTTATACGAGCAGTACTTC. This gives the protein CASSFGTLYEQYF.

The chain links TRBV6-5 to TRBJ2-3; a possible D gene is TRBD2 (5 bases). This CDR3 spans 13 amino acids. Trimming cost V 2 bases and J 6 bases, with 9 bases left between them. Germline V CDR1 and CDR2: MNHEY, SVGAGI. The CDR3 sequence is CASSYAGPDTQYF. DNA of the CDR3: TGTGCCAGCAGTTACGCGGGCCCGGATACGCAGTATTTT.

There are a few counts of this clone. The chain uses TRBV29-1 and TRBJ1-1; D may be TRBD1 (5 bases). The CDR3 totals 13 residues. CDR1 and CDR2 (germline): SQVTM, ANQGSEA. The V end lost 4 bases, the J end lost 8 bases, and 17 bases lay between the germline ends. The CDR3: CSVVDQGDREAFF. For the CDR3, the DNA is TGCAGCGTTGTCGATCAGGGTGATCGGGAAGCTTTCTTT.

DNA for the CDR3: TGTGCCAGCAGCTCCCTCAAAAGGGCTAGCGGGAAAGAGACCCAGTACTTC. It codes for CASSSLKRASGKETQYF. The chain employs TRBV7-9 and TRBJ2-5, with 9 positions matching TRBD2. Germline V gives CDR1 SEHNR, CDR2 FQNEAQ (reference sequence). Unmatched junction bases numbered 12, after V lost 4 bases and J lost 3 bases. CDR3 length: 17 amino acids.

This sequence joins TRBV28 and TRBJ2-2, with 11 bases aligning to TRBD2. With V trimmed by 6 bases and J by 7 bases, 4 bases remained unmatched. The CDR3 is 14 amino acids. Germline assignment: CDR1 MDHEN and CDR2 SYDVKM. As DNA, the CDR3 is TGTGCCAGCAGAATAGCGGGAGGGAACGGGGAGCTGTTTTTT. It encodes CASRIAGGNGELFF.

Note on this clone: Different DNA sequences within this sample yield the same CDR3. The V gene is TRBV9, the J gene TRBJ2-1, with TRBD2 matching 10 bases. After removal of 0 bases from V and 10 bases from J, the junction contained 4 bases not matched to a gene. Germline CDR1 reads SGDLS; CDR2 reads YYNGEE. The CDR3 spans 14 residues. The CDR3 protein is CASSVGLAGAEQFF. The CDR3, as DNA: TGTGCCAGCAGCGTAGGGCTAGCGGGGGCAGAGCAGTTCTTC.

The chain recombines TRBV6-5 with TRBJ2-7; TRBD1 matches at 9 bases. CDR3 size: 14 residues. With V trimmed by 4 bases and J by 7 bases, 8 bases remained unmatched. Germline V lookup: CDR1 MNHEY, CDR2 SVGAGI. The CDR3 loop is CASSLTQGAGEQYF. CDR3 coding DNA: TGTGCCAGCAGTTTAACACAGGGGGCAGGGGAGCAGTACTTC.

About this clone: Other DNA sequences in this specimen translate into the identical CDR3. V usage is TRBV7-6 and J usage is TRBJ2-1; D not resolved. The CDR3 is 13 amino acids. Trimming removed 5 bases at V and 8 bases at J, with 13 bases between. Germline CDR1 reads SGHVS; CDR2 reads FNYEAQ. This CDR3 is CASSLGPGDEQFF. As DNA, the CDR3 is TGTGCCAGCAGCCTAGGCCCTGGGGATGAGCAGTTCTTC.

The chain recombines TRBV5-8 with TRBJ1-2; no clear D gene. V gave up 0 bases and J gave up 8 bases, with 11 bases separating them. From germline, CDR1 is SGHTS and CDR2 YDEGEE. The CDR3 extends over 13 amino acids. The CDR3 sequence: CASSLVVSSGYTF. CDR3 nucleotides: TGTGCCAGCAGCTTGGTCGTCAGTTCCGGCTACACCTTC.

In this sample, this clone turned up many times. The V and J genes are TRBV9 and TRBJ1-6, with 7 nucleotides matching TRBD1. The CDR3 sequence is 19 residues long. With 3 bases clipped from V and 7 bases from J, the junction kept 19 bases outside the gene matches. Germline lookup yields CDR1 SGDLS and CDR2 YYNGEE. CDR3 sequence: CASSGPGTELSRGNSPLHF. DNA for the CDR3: TGTGCCAGCAGCGGCCCCGGGACAGAATTATCCCGAGGGAATTCACCCCTCCACTTT.

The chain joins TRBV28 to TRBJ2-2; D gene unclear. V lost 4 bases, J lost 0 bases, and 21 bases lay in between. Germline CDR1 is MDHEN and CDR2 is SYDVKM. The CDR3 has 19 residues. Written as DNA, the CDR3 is TGTGCCAGCAGTTCCCCGTTTGTCTCGACCCTCACGAACACCGGGGAGCTGTTTTTT. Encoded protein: CASSSPFVSTLTNTGELFF.

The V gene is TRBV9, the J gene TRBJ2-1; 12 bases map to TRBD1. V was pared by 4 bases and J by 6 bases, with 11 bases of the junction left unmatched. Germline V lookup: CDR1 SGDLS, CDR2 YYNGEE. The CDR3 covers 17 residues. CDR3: CASSLTTGTGGTNEQFF. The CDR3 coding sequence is TGTGCCAGCAGCCTTACAACCGGGACAGGGGGCACCAATGAGCAGTTCTTC.

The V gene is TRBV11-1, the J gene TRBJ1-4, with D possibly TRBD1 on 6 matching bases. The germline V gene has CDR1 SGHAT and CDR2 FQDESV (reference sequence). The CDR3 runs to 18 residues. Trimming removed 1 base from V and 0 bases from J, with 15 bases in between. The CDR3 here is CASSLGLGDTSTNEKLFF. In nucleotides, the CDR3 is TGTGCCAGCAGCTTAGGCCTCGGGGACACCTCAACTAATGAAAAACTGTTTTTT.

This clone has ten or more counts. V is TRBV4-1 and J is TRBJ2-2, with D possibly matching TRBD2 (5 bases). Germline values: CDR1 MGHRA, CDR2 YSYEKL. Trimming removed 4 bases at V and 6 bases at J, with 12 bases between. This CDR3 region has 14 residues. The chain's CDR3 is CASSPISGSGELFF. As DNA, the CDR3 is TGCGCCAGCAGCCCTATCTCGGGGTCCGGGGAGCTGTTTTTT.